One and the same sample provided the 2 T cell receptor beta chains below, sequenced in a study of blood T cell repertoires in COVID-19. Data came from immunoSEQ multiplex PCR; TCRdb stores just in-frame clones and leaves some out. The sample shows roughly 230,000 clones, around 80% of them seen only once. The sample comprised peripheral blood. The receptors here all came from a man aged 35 to 55 with active or convalescent COVID-19.

The chain employs TRBV19 and TRBJ2-1; 8 nucleotides match TRBD1. J lost 4 bases, V lost 3 bases, and 11 bases had no gene match. CDR3 length equals 17 residues. CDR1 and CDR2 from the germline V gene are LNHDA and SQIVND (reference sequence). CDR3 sequence reads: CASSMPDRAKIYNEQFF. The CDR3 nucleotides are TGTGCCAGTAGTATGCCGGACAGGGCCAAAATTTACAATGAGCAGTTCTTC.

This chain joins TRBV30 and TRBJ1-3, with 8 bases identical to TRBD1. V trimming: 6 bases; J trimming: 3 bases; junction bases outside the gene matches: 4. Germline values: CDR1 GTSNPN, CDR2 SVGIG (reference sequence). The CDR3 loop spans 13 amino acids. CDR3 protein: CACDRGNGNTIYF. The CDR3 coding sequence is TGTGCCTGCGACAGGGGTAATGGAAACACCATATATTTT. Full variable domain (rest looked up from reference TRBV30 and TRBJ1-3): SQTIHQWPATLVQPVGSPLSLECTVEGTSNPNLYWYRQAAGRGLQLLFYSVGIGQISSEVPQNLSASRPQDRQFILSSKKLLLSDSGFYLCACDRGNGNTIYFGEGSWLTVV.